The clone carrying this T cell receptor (beta chain) was found many times. Its antigen is unidentified. Using RNA transcripts as the source, TCR beta CDR3 regions were amplified. HTBI primers drove first-round RT-PCR of the TCR CDR3. TCRdb independently ran MiXCR on the multiplex PCR reads; one entry per CDR3 protein. This table holds approximately 640,000 distinct CDR3 sequences, around 15% found once. The sample is drawn from a study of T cells in Graves' hyperthyroidism and ophthalmopathy. General study findings and limits: Before onset, ophthalmopathy was predicted by the model a median around 6 months earlier. Expanded thyroid clonotypes (above 0.001) were mostly also found in blood.

V was clipped by 6 bases and J by 7 bases; unmatched bases: 2. This CDR3 region has 12 residues. The receptor was isolated from a woman aged 25-40 years with Graves' hyperthyroidism. The chain has TRBV12-3 or TRBV12-4 and TRBJ1-1; 10 nucleotides align to TRBD1. The sample was blood. CDR3 region: CASRGQGDEAFF. CDR3 nucleotides: TGTGCCAGCAGAGGACAGGGGGATGAAGCTTTCTTT.